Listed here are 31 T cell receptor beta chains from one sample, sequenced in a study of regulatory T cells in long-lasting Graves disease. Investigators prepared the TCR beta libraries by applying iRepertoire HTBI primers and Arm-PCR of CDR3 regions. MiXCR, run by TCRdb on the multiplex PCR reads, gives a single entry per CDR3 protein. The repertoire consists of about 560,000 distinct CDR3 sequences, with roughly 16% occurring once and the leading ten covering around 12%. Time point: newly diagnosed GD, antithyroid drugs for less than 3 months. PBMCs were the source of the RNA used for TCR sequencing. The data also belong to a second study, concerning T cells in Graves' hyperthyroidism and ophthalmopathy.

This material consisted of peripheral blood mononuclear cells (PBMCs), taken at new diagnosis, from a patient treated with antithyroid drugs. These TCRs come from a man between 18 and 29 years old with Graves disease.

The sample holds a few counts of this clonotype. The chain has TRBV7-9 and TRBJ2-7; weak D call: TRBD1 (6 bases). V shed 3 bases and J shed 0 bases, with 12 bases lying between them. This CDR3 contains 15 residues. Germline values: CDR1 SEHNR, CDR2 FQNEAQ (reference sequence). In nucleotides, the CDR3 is TGTGCCAGCAGCTTGGCAGGGGATACCTCCTACGAGCAGTACTTC. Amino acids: CASSLAGDTSYEQYF.

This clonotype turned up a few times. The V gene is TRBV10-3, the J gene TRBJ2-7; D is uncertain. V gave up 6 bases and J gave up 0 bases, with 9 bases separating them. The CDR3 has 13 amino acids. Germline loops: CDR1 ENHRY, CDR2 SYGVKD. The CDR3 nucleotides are TGTGCCATCAGATGGGCGGTCTCCTACGAGCAGTACTTC. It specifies CAIRWAVSYEQYF.

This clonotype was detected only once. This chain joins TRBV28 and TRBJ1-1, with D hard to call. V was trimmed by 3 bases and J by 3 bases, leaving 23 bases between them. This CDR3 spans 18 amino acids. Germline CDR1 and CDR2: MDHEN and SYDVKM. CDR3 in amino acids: CASSFIPRAPFSDTEAFF. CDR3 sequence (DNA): TGTGCCAGCAGTTTTATTCCGCGGGCTCCCTTTTCGGACACTGAAGCTTTCTTT.

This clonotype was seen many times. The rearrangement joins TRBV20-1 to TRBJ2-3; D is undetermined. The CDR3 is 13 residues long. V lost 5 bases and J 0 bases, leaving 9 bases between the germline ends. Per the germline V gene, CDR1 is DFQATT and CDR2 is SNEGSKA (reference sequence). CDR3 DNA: TGCAGTGCTGGGGAACCCAGCACAGATACGCAGTATTTT. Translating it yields CSAGEPSTDTQYF.

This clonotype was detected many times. The chain's CDR3 is CAWSVNGELFF. The CDR3 DNA is TGTGCCTGGAGTGTAAACGGGGAGCTGTTTTTT. V usage is TRBV30 and J usage is TRBJ2-2; D unclear. Trimming removed 0 bases at V and 7 bases at J, with 3 bases between. This CDR3 has 11 amino acids. The germline V gene encodes CDR1 GTSNPN and CDR2 SVGIG (reference sequence).

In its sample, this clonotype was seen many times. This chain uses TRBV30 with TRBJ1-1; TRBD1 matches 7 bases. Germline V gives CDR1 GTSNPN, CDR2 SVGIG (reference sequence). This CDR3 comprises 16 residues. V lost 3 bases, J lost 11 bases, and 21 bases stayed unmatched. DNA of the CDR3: TGTGCCTGGAGGGCATCGAGGGGGCTGTTCTTTCCGTACGCTTTCTTT. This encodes CAWRASRGLFFPYAFF.

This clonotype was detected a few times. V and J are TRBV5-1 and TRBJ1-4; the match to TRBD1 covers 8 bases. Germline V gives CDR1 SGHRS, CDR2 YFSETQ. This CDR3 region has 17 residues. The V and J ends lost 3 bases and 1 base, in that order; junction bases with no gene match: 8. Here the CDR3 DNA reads TGCGCCAGCAGCTCCCGGACAGGGCTGGTAACTAATGAAAAACTGTTTTTT. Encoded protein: CASSSRTGLVTNEKLFF. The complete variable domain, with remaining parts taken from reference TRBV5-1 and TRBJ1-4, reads KAGVTQTPRYLIKTRGQQVTLSCSPISGHRSVSWYQQTPGQGLQFLFEYFSETQRNKGNFPGRFSGRQFSNSRSEMNVSTLELGDSALYLCASSSRTGLVTNEKLFFGSGTQLSVL.

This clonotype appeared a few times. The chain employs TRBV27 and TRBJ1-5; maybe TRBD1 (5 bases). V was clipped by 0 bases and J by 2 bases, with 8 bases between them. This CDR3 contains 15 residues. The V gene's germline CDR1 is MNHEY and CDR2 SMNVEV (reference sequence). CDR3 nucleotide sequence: TGTGCCAGCAGTTTATCAGGGGTGGGCAATCAGCCCCAGCATTTT. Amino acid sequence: CASSLSGVGNQPQHF.

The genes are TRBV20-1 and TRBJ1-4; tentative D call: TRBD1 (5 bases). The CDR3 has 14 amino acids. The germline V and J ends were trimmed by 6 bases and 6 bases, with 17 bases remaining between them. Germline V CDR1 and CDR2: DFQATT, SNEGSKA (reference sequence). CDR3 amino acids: CSAKIRAGDEKLFF. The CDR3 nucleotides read TGCAGTGCCAAAATTAGGGCGGGGGATGAAAAACTGTTTTTT.

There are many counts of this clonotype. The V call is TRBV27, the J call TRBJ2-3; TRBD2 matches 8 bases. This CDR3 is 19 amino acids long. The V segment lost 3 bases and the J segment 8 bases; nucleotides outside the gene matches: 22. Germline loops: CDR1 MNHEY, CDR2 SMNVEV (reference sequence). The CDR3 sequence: CASSFWPPEAGGQSGTQYF. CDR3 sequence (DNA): TGTGCCAGCAGTTTCTGGCCTCCGGAGGCGGGAGGCCAATCCGGTACGCAGTATTTT.

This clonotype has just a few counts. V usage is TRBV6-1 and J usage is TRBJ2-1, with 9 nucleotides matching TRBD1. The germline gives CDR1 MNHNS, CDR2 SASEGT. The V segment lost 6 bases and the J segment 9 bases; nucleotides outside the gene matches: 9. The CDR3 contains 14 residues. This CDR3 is CASRVGQGSGEQFF. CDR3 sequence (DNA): TGTGCCAGCAGGGTGGGACAGGGTTCGGGTGAGCAGTTCTTC.

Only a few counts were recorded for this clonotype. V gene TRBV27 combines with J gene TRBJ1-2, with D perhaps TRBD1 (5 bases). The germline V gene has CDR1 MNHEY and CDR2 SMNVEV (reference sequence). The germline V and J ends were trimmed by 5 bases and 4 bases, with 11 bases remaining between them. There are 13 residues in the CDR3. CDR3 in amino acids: CASSPGGIYGYTF. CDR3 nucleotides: TGTGCCAGCAGTCCCGGGGGTATCTATGGCTACACCTTC.

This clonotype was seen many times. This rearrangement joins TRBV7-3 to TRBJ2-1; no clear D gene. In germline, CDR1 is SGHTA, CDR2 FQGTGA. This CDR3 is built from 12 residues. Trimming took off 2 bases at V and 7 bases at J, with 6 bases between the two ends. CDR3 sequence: CASSLVFNEQFF. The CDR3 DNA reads TGTGCCAGCAGCTTAGTTTTTAATGAGCAGTTCTTC.

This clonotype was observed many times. Here the CDR3 DNA reads TGTGCCAGCAGGCCGGGGGCCTCCTACGAGCAGTACTTC. It encodes CASRPGASYEQYF. The chain carries TRBV28 and TRBJ2-7; D may match TRBD1 or TRBD2 (6 bases each). CDR3 length equals 13 residues. V lost 6 bases and J lost 0, with 9 bases in between. CDR1 MDHEN and CDR2 SYDVKM come from the germline V gene.

The CDR3 region is CAISRDRGPSYTF. The CDR3 DNA sequence: TGTGCCATCAGCAGAGACAGGGGACCGAGCTACACCTTC. The chain is built from TRBV10-3 and TRBJ1-2, with 8 bases that match TRBD1. Germline loops: CDR1 ENHRY, CDR2 SYGVKD. This CDR3 spans 13 amino acids. V shed 6 bases, J shed 9 bases, and the junction held 9 bases outside the gene matches.

CDR3 region: CASSQDHEGPEQYF. The CDR3 DNA reads as TGTGCCAGCAGCCAAGATCACGAGGGGCCGGAGCAGTACTTC. The genes are TRBV4-2 and TRBJ2-7; the D call may be TRBD1 or TRBD2 (5 bases each). Per germline, CDR1 LGHNA and CDR2 YNFKEQ. The CDR3 is 14 residues long. V dropped 0 bases and J dropped 7 bases, with 13 bases sitting between them.

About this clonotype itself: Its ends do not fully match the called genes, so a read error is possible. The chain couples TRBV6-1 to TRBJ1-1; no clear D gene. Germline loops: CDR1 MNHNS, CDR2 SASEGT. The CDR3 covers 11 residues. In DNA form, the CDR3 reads TGTGCCAGCAGTCCCGGACCCGAGGAAGATTTT. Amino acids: CASSPGPEEDF.

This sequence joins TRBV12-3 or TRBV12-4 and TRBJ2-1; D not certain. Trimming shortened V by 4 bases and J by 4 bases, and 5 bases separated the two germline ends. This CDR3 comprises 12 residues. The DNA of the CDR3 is TGTGCCAGCAGTTACTTGTACAATGAGCAGTTCTTC. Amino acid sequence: CASSYLYNEQFF.

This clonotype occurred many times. The CDR3 loop reads CASTPEGARINYGYTF. The DNA for the CDR3 is TGTGCCAGCACCCCGGAGGGGGCCAGAATTAACTATGGCTACACCTTC. The chain has TRBV12-3 or TRBV12-4 and TRBJ1-2; the match to TRBD1 covers 7 bases. This CDR3 is built from 16 residues. Losses at the gene ends were 7 bases for V and 1 base for J; bases not matched to a gene: 12.

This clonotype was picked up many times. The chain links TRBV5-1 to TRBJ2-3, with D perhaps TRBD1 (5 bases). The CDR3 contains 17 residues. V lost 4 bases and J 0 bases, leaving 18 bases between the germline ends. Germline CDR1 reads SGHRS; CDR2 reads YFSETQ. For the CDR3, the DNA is TGCGCCAGCAGCGGCGGACACGGTCAAAGGAGCACAGATACGCAGTATTTT. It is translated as CASSGGHGQRSTDTQYF.

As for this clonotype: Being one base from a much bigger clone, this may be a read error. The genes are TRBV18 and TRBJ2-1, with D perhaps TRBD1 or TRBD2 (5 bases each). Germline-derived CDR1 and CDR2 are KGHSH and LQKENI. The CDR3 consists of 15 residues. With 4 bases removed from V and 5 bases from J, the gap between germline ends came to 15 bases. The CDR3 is CASSQGDESHNEQFF. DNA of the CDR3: TGTGCCAGCTCACAAGGGGACGAGTCCCACAATGAGCAGTTCTTC.

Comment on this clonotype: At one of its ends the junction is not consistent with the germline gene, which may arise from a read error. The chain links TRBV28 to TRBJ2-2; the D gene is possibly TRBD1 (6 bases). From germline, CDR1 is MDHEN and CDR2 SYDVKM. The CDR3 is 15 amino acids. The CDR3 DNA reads TGTGCCAGCGGTTTCAGGGGCGCGAACACCGGGGAGCTGTTTTTT. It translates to CASGFRGANTGELFF.

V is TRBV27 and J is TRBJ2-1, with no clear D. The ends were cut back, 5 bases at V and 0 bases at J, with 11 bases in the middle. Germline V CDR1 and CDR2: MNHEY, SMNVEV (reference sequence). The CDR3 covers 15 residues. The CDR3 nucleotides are TGTGCCAGCAGTGCCCTCTCCAGCTCCTACAATGAGCAGTTCTTC. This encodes CASSALSSSYNEQFF.

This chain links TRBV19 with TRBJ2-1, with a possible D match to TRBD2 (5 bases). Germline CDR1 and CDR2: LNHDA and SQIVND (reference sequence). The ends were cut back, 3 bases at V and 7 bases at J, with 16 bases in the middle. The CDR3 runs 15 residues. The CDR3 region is CASSIRLGPGNEQFF. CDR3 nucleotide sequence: TGTGCCAGTAGTATTAGGCTCGGGCCGGGGAATGAGCAGTTCTTC. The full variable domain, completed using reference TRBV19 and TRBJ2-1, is DGGITQSPKYLFRKEGQNVTLSCEQNLNHDAMYWYRQDPGQGLRLIYYSQIVNDFQKGDIAEGYSVSREKKESFPLTVTSAQKNPTAFYLCASSIRLGPGNEQFFGPGTRLTVL.

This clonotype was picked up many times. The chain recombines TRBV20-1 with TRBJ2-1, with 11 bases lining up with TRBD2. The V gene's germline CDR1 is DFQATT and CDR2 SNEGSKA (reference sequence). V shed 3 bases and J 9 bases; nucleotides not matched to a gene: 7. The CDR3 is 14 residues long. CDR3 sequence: CSASPLTSGGEQFF. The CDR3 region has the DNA TGCAGTGCTAGCCCCCTCACTAGCGGGGGTGAGCAGTTCTTC.

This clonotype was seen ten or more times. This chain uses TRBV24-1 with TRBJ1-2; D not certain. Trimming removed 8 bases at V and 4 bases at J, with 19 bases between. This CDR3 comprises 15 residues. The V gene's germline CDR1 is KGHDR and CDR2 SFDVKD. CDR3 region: CATIRPRPPGYGYTF. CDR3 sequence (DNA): TGTGCCACCATCCGCCCCCGACCACCCGGCTATGGCTACACCTTC.

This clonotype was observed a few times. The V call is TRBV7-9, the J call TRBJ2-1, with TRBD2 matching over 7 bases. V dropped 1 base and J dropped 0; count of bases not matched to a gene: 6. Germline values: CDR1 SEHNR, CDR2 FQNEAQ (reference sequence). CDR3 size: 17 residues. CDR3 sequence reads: CASSLVGGGSSYNEQFF. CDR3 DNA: TGTGCCAGCAGCTTAGTGGGAGGCGGGAGCTCCTACAATGAGCAGTTCTTC.

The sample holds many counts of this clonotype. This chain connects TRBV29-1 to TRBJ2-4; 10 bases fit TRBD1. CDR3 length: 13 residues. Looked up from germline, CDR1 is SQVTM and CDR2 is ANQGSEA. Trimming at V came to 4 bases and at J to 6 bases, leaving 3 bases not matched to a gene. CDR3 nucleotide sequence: TGCAGCGTTGGACAGGGGGCTGGAAACATTCAGTACTTC. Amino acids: CSVGQGAGNIQYF. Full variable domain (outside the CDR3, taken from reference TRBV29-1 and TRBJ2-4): SAVISQKPSRDICQRGTSLTIQCQVDSQVTMMFWYRQQPGQSLTLIATANQGSEATYESGFVIDKFPISRPNLTFSTLTVSNMSPEDSSIYLCSVGQGAGNIQYFGAGTRLSVL.

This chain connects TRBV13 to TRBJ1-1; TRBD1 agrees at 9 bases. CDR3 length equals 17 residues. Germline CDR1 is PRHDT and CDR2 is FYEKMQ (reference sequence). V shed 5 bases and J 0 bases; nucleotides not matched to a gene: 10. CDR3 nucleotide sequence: TGTGCCAGCAGCACCCGGACAGGGGTTGATGTGAACACTGAAGCTTTCTTT. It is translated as CASSTRTGVDVNTEAFF. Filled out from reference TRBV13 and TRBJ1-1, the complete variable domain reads AAGVIQSPRHLIKEKRETATLKCYPIPRHDTVYWYQQGPGQDPQFLISFYEKMQSDKGSIPDRFSAQQFSDYHSELNMSSLELGDSALYFCASSTRTGVDVNTEAFFGQGTRLTVV.

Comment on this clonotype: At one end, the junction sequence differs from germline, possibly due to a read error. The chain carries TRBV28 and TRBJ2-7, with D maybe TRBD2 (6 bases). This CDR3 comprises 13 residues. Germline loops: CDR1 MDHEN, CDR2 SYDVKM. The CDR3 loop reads CASSFRGLYERYF. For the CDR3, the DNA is TGTGCCAGCAGTTTTCGGGGACTCTACGAGCGGTACTTC.

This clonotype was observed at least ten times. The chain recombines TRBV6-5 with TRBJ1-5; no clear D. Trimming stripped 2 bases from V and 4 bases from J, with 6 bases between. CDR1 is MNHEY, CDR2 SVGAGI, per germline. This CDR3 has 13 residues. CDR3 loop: CASSYGGNQPQHF. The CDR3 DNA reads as TGTGCCAGCAGTTACGGCGGTAATCAGCCCCAGCATTTT.